The present TCR beta chain was sequenced within a study of blood T cell repertoires in COVID-19. At the level of the study: Both acute and convalescent COVID-19 samples were obtained from the United States, Italy and Spain. The analysed material was cDNA or gDNA that came from T cells, B-cell-depleted T cells, or PBMCs.

The V gene's germline CDR1 is KGHDR and CDR2 SFDVKD. The V end lost 2 bases, the J end lost 0 bases, and 14 bases lay between the germline ends. CDR3 length: 17 amino acids. In the original analysis: Reference gene primer amplification gave nucleated cell count estimates. TCRdb's table, derived via immunoSEQ multiplex PCR, lists solely in-frame clones and lacks some. V, J and clone size are taken as reported in that table, and D and trimming were inferred from the DNA itself. The data contain around 120,000 clones, roughly 80% of them seen just once; the ten biggest clones take up 5% to 7.5%. This chain uses TRBV24-1 with TRBJ2-3; tentatively, D is TRBD1 (6 bases). Sample: peripheral blood. The sequence derives from a man in his 70s with acute or convalescent COVID-19. This chain's CDR3 is CATSDSKTGSSTDTQYF. As DNA, the CDR3 is TGTGCCACCAGTGATTCCAAGACAGGATCTAGCACAGATACGCAGTATTTT.